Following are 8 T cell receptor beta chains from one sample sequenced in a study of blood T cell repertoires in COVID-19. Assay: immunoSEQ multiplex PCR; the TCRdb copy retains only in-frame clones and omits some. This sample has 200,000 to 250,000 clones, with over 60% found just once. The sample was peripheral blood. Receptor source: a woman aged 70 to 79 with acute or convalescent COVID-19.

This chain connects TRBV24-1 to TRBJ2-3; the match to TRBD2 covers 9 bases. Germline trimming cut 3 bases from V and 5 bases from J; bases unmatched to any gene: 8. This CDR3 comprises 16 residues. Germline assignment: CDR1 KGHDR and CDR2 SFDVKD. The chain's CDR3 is CATSDPQAGGRDTQYF. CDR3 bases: TGTGCCACCAGTGATCCGCAAGCGGGAGGTAGAGATACGCAGTATTTT.

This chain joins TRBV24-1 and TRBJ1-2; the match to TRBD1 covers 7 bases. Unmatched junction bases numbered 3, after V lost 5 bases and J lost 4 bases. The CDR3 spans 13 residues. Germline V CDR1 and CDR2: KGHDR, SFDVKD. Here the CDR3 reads CATSGDSAYGYTF. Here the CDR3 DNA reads TGTGCCACCAGTGGGGACAGCGCCTATGGCTACACCTTC.

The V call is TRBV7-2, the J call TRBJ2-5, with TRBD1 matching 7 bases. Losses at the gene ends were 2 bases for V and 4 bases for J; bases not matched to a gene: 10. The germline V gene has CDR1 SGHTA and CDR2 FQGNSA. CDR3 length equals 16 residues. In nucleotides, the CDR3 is TGTGCCAGCAGCTTAAGAGGGACAGCCGTCCGAGAGACCCAGTACTTC. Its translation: CASSLRGTAVRETQYF.

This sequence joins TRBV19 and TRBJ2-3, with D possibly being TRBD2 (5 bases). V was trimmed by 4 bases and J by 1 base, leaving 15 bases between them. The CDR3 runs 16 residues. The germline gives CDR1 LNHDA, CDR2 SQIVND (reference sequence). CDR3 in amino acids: CASSTLTGVGTDTQYF. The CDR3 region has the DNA TGTGCCAGTAGTACCTTAACCGGGGTGGGCACAGATACGCAGTATTTT.

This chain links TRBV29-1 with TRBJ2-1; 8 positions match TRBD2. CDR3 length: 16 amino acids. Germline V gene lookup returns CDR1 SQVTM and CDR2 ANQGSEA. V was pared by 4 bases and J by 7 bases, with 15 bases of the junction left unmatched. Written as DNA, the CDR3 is TGCAGCGTTGCCGGGAACTGGATAGCGGGGCCGAATGAGCAGTTCTTC. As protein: CSVAGNWIAGPNEQFF.

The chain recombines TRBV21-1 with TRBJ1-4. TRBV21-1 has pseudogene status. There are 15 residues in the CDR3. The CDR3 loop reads CASSPLRGGNEKLFF. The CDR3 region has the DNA TGTGCCAGCAGCCCCCTTAGGGGGGGGAATGAAAAACTGTTTTTT.

For the CDR3, the DNA is TGTGCCAGCAGCACACTAGCGGGGCTGTCCTACGAGCAGTACTTC. It codes for CASSTLAGLSYEQYF. The V gene is TRBV7-8, the J gene TRBJ2-7, with TRBD2 matching over 10 bases. Losses at the gene ends were 5 bases for V and 1 base for J; bases not matched to a gene: 5. Looked up from germline, CDR1 is SGHVS and CDR2 is FQNEAQ. CDR3 size: 15 residues.

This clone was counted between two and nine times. The CDR3 sequence: CASSPTGRETQYF. The CDR3 nucleotides read TGTGCCAGCAGTCCGACAGGGCGGGAGACCCAGTACTTC. V usage is TRBV6-5 and J usage is TRBJ2-5; TRBD1 matches 7 bases. CDR3 size: 13 residues. With V trimmed by 5 bases and J by 5 bases, 5 bases remained unmatched. In germline, CDR1 is MNHEY, CDR2 SVGAGI.